The 20 T cell receptor beta chains below all came from one sample that was sequenced in a study of blood T cell repertoires in COVID-19 (dated by TCRdb to the early 2020s). The receptor library was made with the immunoSEQ multiplex PCR assay. TCRdb obtained this table from immuneACCESS and retained in-frame rearrangements with V and J assigned. These tables miss some clones; where compared with another copy, unresolved V genes account for less than half of the shortfall, and the remainder is unexplained. This sample comprises about 320,000 clones, about nine tenths of them detected only once. Clones ranked in the top ten supply 4.5% to 6.5% of the sample. The sequenced material came from PBMCs or T cells enriched from blood (not recorded which). The receptors shown here come from a man in his 60s who had recovered from COVID-19.

The count of this clone is one. The chain couples TRBV27 to TRBJ2-7; 9 bases are shared with TRBD1. CDR1 MNHEY and CDR2 SMNVEV come from the germline V gene (reference sequence). This CDR3 is built from 12 residues. V was clipped by 7 bases and J by 11 bases; unmatched bases: 9. The CDR3 is CASNPTGTGKYF. CDR3 in DNA: TGTGCCAGCAATCCAACCGGGACAGGGAAGTACTTC.

The chain has TRBV5-1 and TRBJ2-7; TRBD2 agrees at 9 bases. Germline V gives CDR1 SGHRS, CDR2 YFSETQ. The ends lost 2 bases at V and 3 bases at J; junction bases unmatched: 3. CDR3 length equals 14 residues. Here the CDR3 reads CASSFNSGGYEQYF. CDR3 DNA: TGCGCCAGCAGCTTTAATAGCGGGGGCTACGAGCAGTACTTC.

CDR3 bases: TGCGCCAGCAGCGTCAGGGGCCCTAATGAAAAACTGTTTTTT. This translates into CASSVRGPNEKLFF. The chain links TRBV5-1 to TRBJ1-4; D possibly corresponds to TRBD1 (6 bases). This CDR3 comprises 14 residues. The germline V gene has CDR1 SGHRS and CDR2 YFSETQ. V lost 4 bases, J lost 3 bases, and 10 bases lay in between.

The chain employs TRBV9 and TRBJ1-2, with 8 bases aligning to TRBD1. The germline gives CDR1 SGDLS, CDR2 YYNGEE. This CDR3 is 15 amino acids long. After removal of 3 bases from V and 3 bases from J, the junction contained 7 bases not matched to a gene. CDR3 sequence: CASSAYTGQDYGYTF. The CDR3 bases are TGTGCCAGCAGCGCCTATACGGGACAGGACTATGGCTACACCTTC.

The sample holds one count of this clone. The rearrangement uses TRBV18 and TRBJ1-2; TRBD1 matches 11 bases. Trimming cost V 1 base and J 4 bases; bases outside gene matches: 11. This CDR3 is 18 amino acids long. Germline V gene lookup returns CDR1 KGHSH and CDR2 LQKENI. CDR3 coding DNA: TGTGCCAGCTCACCACTTAGCGGACAGGGGGCTCTGGGCTATGGCTACACCTTC. This translates into CASSPLSGQGALGYGYTF.

The chain uses TRBV21-1 and TRBJ1-5. TRBV21-1 is termed a pseudogene. The CDR3 consists of 16 residues. CDR3 nucleotides: TGTGCCAGCAGCAAAAGCAGGACGGGGGGCAATCAGCCCCAGCATTTT. Encoded protein: CASSKSRTGGNQPQHF.

The genes are TRBV2 and TRBJ2-7, with D possibly matching TRBD1 (5 bases). The CDR3 spans 15 residues. V dropped 6 bases and J dropped 0 bases, with 15 bases sitting between them. The germline V gene encodes CDR1 SNHLY and CDR2 FYNNEI. CDR3 sequence: CASRERRASSYEQYF. The CDR3 DNA reads as TGTGCCAGCAGAGAACGCAGGGCGAGCTCCTACGAGCAGTACTTC.

This chain links TRBV30 with TRBJ1-4, with TRBD1 identical over 9 bases. V was pared by 1 base and J by 5 bases, with 5 bases of the junction left unmatched. The V gene's germline CDR1 is GTSNPN and CDR2 SVGIG (reference sequence). CDR3 length: 15 residues. CDR3 nucleotide sequence: TGTGCCTGGAGTGCGGGGACAGGGCGGAATGAAAAACTGTTTTTT. Its translation: CAWSAGTGRNEKLFF.

This clone was found once. The CDR3 DNA follows: TGCGCCAGCAGCCCCGGACAGGGGGGGACCTATAATTCACCCCTCCACTTT. Amino acids: CASSPGQGGTYNSPLHF. This chain links TRBV5-1 with TRBJ1-6, with 10 positions matching TRBD1. The CDR3 contains 17 residues. J lost 2 bases, V lost 4 bases, and 6 bases had no gene match. In germline, CDR1 is SGHRS, CDR2 YFSETQ.

The V gene is TRBV29-1, the J gene TRBJ1-5; a weak D match, TRBD1 (6 bases). V lost 7 bases and J 7 bases, leaving 17 bases between the germline ends. CDR1 and CDR2 (germline): SQVTM, ANQGSEA. CDR3 length: 13 residues. In nucleotides, the CDR3 is TGCAGCGCTAAGACAGGAAGGGAACAGCCCCAGCATTTT. The encoded protein is CSAKTGREQPQHF.

The CDR3: CATSSGSSTDTQYF. For the CDR3, the DNA is TGTGCCACCAGCAGCGGGAGCAGCACAGATACGCAGTATTTT. The rearrangement uses TRBV15 and TRBJ2-3; a possible D gene is TRBD2 (6 bases). CDR3 length: 14 amino acids. Trimming took off 3 bases at V and 0 bases at J, with 7 bases between the two ends. Germline lookup yields CDR1 LNHNV and CDR2 YYDKDF (reference sequence).

The J gene is TRBJ2-7, the V gene TRBV10-3, with D perhaps TRBD2 (6 bases). Trimming shortened V by 3 bases and J by 7 bases, and 16 bases separated the two germline ends. The CDR3 has 14 amino acids. Germline V gene lookup returns CDR1 ENHRY and CDR2 SYGVKD. CDR3 amino acids: CAISDPTSPGEQYF. CDR3 DNA sequence: TGTGCCATCAGTGACCCTACTAGCCCCGGAGAGCAGTACTTC.

The V and J genes are TRBV15 and TRBJ1-4; D unresolved. Deletions cut 3 bases from V and 6 bases from J, with 17 bases between. The CDR3 contains 16 residues. CDR1 is LNHNV, CDR2 YYDKDF, per germline (reference sequence). In DNA, the CDR3 is TGTGCCACCAGCAGGGGCCACGGCTCTATGGATGAAAAACTGTTTTTT. Translated: CATSRGHGSMDEKLFF.

The rearrangement links TRBV4-1 to TRBJ2-7; 9 nucleotides align to TRBD2. CDR1 is MGHRA and CDR2 is YSYEKL in the germline V gene. After removal of 3 bases from V and 1 base from J, the junction contained 7 bases not matched to a gene. The CDR3 spans 16 residues. DNA of the CDR3: TGCGCCAGCAGCCATGATAGCGGGAGTGGATCCTACGAGCAGTACTTC. Residues: CASSHDSGSGSYEQYF.

In this sample, this clone turned up once. V and J are TRBV6-2 or TRBV6-3 and TRBJ2-7; 9 bases agree with TRBD1. The germline gives CDR1 MNHEY, CDR2 SVGEGT. The CDR3 covers 14 residues. The V gene end was trimmed by 5 bases and the J gene end by 7 bases; junction bases not matched to a gene: 9. The CDR3 DNA is TGTGCCAGCAGTCGCAGGGACAGGGTGGTGGAGCAGTACTTC. Translation gives CASSRRDRVVEQYF.

The rearrangement joins TRBV6-1 to TRBJ2-7, with unresolved D. The CDR3 loop spans 15 amino acids. V was trimmed by 0 bases and J by 3 bases, leaving 12 bases between them. CDR1 is MNHNS, CDR2 SASEGT, per germline. The CDR3, as DNA: TGTGCCAGCAGTGAAGCGAGCACAGCAAGCTACGAGCAGTACTTC. Protein sequence: CASSEASTASYEQYF.

The gene calls are TRBV18 and TRBJ1-1; TRBD1 might be the D (6 bases). Deletions cut 3 bases from V and 4 bases from J, with 9 bases between. Germline V gives CDR1 KGHSH, CDR2 LQKENI. The CDR3 sequence is 13 residues long. The CDR3 region is CASSPSGVTEAFF. CDR3 in DNA: TGTGCCAGCTCACCCTCAGGGGTCACTGAAGCTTTCTTT.

The chain carries TRBV18 and TRBJ2-1; 8 bases agree with TRBD2. The V and J ends lost 3 bases and 4 bases, in that order; junction bases with no gene match: 2. Germline V CDR1 and CDR2: KGHSH, LQKENI. The CDR3 loop spans 14 amino acids. The CDR3 sequence: CASSPSGAYNEQFF. The CDR3 region has the DNA TGTGCCAGCTCACCTAGCGGGGCTTACAATGAGCAGTTCTTC.

The rearrangement links TRBV5-1 to TRBJ1-1, with D possibly TRBD1 on 5 matching bases. V lost 1 base, J lost 1 base, and 8 bases lay in between. The V gene's germline CDR1 is SGHRS and CDR2 YFSETQ. This CDR3 has 14 residues. The CDR3 DNA follows: TGCGCCAGCAGCTTGAGGGGAAAGAACACTGAAGCTTTCTTT. Translating gives CASSLRGKNTEAFF.

The V call is TRBV10-3, the J call TRBJ2-2; D is ambiguous. V lost 0 bases to trimming and J lost 8 bases, with 10 bases between them. Germline V gene lookup returns CDR1 ENHRY and CDR2 SYGVKD. The CDR3 spans 14 residues. CDR3 amino acids: CAISESATRGELFF. The DNA for the CDR3 is TGTGCCATCAGTGAGTCCGCAACTCGGGGGGAGCTGTTTTTT.